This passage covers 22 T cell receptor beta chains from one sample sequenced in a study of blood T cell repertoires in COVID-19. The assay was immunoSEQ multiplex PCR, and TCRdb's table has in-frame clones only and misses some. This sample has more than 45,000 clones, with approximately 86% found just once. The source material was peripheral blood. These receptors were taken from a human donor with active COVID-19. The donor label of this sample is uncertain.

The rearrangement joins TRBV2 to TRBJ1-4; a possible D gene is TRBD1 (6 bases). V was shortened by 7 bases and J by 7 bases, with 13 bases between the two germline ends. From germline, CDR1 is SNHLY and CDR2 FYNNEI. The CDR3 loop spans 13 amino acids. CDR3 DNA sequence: TGTGCCAGCAACAGACAGGCCTTTGAAAAACTGTTTTTT. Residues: CASNRQAFEKLFF.

The CDR3 DNA is TGTGCCAGCAGCGTAGTCGGGAGCTCCTACAATGAGCAGTTCTTC. Residues: CASSVVGSSYNEQFF. V and J are TRBV9 and TRBJ2-1, with D possibly being TRBD2 (6 bases). From germline, CDR1 is SGDLS and CDR2 YYNGEE. V gave up 0 bases and J gave up 0 bases, with 7 bases separating them. The CDR3 sequence is 15 residues long.

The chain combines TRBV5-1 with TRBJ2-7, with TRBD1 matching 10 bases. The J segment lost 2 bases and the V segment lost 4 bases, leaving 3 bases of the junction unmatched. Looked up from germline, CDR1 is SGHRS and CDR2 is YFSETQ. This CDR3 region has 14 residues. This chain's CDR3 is CASSLGQGAYEQYF. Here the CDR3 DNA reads TGCGCCAGCAGCCTCGGACAGGGGGCCTACGAGCAGTACTTC.

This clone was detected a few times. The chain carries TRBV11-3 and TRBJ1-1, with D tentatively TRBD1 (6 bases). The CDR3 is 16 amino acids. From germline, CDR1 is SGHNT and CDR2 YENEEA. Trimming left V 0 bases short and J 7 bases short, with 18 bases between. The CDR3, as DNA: TGTGCCAGCAGCTTAGATGGTAGAGGGGGTATGGATGAAGCTTTCTTT. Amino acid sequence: CASSLDGRGGMDEAFF.

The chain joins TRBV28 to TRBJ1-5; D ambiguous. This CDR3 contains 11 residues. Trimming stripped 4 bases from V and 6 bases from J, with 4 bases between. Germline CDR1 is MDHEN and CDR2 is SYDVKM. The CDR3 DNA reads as TGTGCCAGCAGTTCCCGTCAGCCCCAGCATTTT. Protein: CASSSRQPQHF.

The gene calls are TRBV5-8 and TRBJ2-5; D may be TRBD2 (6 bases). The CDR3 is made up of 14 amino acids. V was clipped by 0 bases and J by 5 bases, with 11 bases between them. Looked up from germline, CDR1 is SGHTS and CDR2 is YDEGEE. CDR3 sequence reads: CASSLVEGRETQYF. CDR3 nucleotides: TGTGCCAGCAGCTTGGTTGAGGGGAGGGAGACCCAGTACTTC. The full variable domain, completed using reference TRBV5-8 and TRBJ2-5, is EAGVTQSPTHLIKTRGQQATLRCSPISGHTSVYWYQQALGLGLQFLLWYDEGEERNRGNFPPRFSGRQFPNYSSELNVNALELEDSALYLCASSLVEGRETQYFGPGTRLLVL.

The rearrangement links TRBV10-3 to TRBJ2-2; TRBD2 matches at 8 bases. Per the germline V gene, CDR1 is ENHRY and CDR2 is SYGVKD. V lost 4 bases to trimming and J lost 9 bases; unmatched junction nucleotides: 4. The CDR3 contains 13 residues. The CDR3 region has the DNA TGTGCCATCAGTGTGAAGCGGGAGCGGGAGCTGTTTTTT. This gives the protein CAISVKRERELFF.

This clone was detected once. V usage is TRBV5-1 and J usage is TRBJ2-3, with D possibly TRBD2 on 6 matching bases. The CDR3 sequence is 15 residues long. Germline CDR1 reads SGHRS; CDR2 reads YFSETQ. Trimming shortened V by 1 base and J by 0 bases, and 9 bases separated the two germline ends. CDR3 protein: CASSLLAHSTDTQYF. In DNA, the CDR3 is TGCGCCAGCAGCTTGCTAGCGCATAGCACAGATACGCAGTATTTT. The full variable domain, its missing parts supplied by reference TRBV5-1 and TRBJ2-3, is KAGVTQTPRYLIKTRGQQVTLSCSPISGHRSVSWYQQTPGQGLQFLFEYFSETQRNKGNFPGRFSGRQFSNSRSEMNVSTLELGDSALYLCASSLLAHSTDTQYFGPGTRLTVL.

CDR3 coding DNA: TGCAGCGTCCCACCCCCGGGGTCCCCGGAGACCCAGTACTTC. This sequence encodes CSVPPPGSPETQYF. The V and J genes are TRBV29-1 and TRBJ2-5; weak D call: TRBD2 (5 bases). This CDR3 contains 14 residues. Germline V gene lookup returns CDR1 SQVTM and CDR2 ANQGSEA. Deletions cut 6 bases from V and 5 bases from J, with 19 bases between.

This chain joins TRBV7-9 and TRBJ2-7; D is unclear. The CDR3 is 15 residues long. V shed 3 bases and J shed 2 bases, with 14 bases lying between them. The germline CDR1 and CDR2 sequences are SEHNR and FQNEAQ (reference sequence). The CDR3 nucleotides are TGTGCCAGCAGCTTTGGCCCCACGGGTCCCTACGAGCAGTACTTC. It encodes CASSFGPTGPYEQYF.

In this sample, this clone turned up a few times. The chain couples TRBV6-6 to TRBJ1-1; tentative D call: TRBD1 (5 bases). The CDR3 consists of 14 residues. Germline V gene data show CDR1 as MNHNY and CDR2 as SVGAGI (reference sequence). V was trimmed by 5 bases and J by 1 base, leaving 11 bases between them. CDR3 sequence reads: CASSKTDKNTEAFF. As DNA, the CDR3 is TGTGCCAGCAGTAAGACAGACAAGAACACTGAAGCTTTCTTT.

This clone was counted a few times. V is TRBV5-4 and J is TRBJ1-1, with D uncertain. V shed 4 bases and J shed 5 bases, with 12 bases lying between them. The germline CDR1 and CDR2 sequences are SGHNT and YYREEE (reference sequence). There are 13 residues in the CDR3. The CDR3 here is CASSPEQRTEAFF. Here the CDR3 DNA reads TGTGCCAGCAGCCCTGAGCAGAGGACTGAAGCTTTCTTT.

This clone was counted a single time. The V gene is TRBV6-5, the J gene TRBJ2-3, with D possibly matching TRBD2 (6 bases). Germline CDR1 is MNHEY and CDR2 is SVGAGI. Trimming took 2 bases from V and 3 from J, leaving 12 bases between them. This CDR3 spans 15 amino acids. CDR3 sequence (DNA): TGTGCCAGCAGTTACCGGCGGGACGGAACAGATACGCAGTATTTT. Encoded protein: CASSYRRDGTDTQYF.

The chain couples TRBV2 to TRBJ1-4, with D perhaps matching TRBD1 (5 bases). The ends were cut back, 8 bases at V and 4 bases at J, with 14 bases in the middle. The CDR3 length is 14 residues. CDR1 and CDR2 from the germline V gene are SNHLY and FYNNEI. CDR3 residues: CASFKGRVNEKLFF. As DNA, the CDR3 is TGTGCCAGCTTTAAGGGGAGGGTTAATGAAAAACTGTTTTTT. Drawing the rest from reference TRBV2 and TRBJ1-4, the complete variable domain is EPEVTQTPSHQVTQMGQEVILRCVPISNHLYFYWYRQILGQKVEFLVSFYNNEISEKSEIFDDQFSVERPDGSNFTLKIRSTKLEDSAMYFCASFKGRVNEKLFFGSGTQLSVL.

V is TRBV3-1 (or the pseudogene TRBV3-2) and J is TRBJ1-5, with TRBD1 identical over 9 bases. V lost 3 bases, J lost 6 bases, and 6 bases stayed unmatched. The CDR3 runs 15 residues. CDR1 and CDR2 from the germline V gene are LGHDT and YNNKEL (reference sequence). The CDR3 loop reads CASSQGGQGVQPQHF. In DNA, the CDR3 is TGTGCCAGCAGCCAGGGGGGACAGGGAGTTCAGCCCCAGCATTTT.

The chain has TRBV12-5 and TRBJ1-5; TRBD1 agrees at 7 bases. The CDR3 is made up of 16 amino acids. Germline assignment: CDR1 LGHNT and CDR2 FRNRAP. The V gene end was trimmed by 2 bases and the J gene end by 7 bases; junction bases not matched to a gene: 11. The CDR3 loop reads CASGLSYRGDSQPQHF. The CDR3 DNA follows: TGTGCTAGTGGTTTGTCCTACAGGGGAGACAGCCAGCCCCAGCATTTT.

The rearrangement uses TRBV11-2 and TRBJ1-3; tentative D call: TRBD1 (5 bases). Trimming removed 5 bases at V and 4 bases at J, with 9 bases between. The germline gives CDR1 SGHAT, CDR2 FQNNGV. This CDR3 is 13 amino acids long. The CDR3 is CASSNRQGNTIYF. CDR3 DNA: TGTGCCAGCAGCAACCGACAGGGAAACACCATATATTTT.

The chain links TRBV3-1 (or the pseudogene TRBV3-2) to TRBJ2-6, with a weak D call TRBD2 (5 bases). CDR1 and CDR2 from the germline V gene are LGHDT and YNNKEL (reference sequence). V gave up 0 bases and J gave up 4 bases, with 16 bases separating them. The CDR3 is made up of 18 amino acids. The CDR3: CASSQDRLAGVGANVLTF. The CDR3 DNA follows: TGTGCCAGCAGCCAAGATCGGCTAGCCGGTGTGGGGGCCAACGTCCTGACTTTC.

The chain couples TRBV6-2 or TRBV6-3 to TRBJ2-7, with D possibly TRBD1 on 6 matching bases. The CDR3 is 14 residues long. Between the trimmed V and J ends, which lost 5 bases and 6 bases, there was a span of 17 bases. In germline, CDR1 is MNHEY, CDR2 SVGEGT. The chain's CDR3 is CASSTRHGRGEQYF. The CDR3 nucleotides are TGTGCCAGCAGTACGCGACACGGCAGGGGCGAGCAGTACTTC.

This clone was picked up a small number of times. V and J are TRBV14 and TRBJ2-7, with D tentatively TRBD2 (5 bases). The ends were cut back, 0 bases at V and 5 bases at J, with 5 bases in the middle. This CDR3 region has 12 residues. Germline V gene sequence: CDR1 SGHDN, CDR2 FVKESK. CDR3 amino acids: CASSQERDEQYF. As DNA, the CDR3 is TGTGCCAGCAGCCAAGAGCGGGACGAGCAGTACTTC.

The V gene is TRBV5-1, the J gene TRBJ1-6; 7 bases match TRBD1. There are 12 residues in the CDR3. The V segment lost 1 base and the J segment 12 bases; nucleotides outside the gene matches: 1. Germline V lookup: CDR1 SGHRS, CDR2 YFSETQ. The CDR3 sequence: CASSLTGEPLHF. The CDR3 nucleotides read TGCGCCAGCAGCTTGACAGGGGAACCCCTCCACTTT.

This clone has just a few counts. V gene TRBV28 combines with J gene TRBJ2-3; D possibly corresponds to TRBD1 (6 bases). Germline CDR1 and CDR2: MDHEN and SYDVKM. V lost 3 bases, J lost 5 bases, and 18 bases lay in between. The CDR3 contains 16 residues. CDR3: CASSFVGRGKKDTQYF. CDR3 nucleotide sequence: TGTGCCAGCAGTTTCGTTGGCAGGGGAAAAAAAGATACGCAGTATTTT.